These 12 T cell receptor beta chains came from one sample sequenced in a study of cytomegalovirus exposure and HLA in healthy donors (TCRdb year 2017). Library preparation employed the immunoSEQ multiplex PCR assay. A mixture of 60 forward primers for TCR Vbeta segments and 13 reverse primers for TCR Jbeta segments was used in the multiplex PCR. Imported from immuneACCESS, the table was reduced by TCRdb to in-frame sequences with V and J called. These copies leave out some clones; in studies compared against another copy, an unresolved V gene accounts for under half, and the cause of the remainder is not known. This sample lists approximately 170,000 clones; around 75% were detected once. Together, the top ten hold approximately 4.4% of the sample. Sequencing input: PBMCs. Source of these receptors: a young man in good health and CMV-seropositive.

The chain carries TRBV19 and TRBJ1-5; D is undetermined. Trimming shortened V by 5 bases and J by 1 base, and 12 bases separated the two germline ends. CDR3 length: 15 residues. Germline values: CDR1 LNHDA, CDR2 SQIVND (reference sequence). The CDR3 protein is CASSPHGESNQPQHF. The CDR3 DNA sequence: TGTGCCAGTAGTCCCCACGGAGAGAGCAATCAGCCCCAGCATTTT.

The table lists this clone with a few counts. This chain joins TRBV5-1 and TRBJ2-5; TRBD1 might be the D (6 bases). Trimming took 4 bases from V and 5 from J, leaving 15 bases between them. The CDR3 is 14 residues long. Germline CDR1 SGHRS, CDR2 YFSETQ. The CDR3 sequence is CASSPGNRDETQYF. The CDR3 coding sequence is TGCGCCAGCAGCCCGGGGAACAGGGACGAGACCCAGTACTTC.

This clone was observed a few times. The CDR3 protein is CASSGQGMTGNTIYF. The CDR3, as DNA: TGTGCCAGCAGCGGACAGGGTATGACTGGAAACACCATATATTTT. The V call is TRBV7-9, the J call TRBJ1-3; 8 bases align to TRBD1. The CDR3 extends over 15 amino acids. Trimming took 5 bases from V and 2 from J; bases not matched to a gene: 5. Germline assignment: CDR1 SEHNR and CDR2 FQNEAQ (reference sequence). Complete variable domain (other parts from reference TRBV7-9 and TRBJ1-3): DTGVSQNPRHKITKRGQNVTFRCDPISEHNRLYWYRQTLGQGPEFLTYFQNEAQLEKSRLLSDRFSAERPKGSFSTLEIQRTEQGDSAMYLCASSGQGMTGNTIYFGEGSWLTVV.

The V gene is TRBV11-2, the J gene TRBJ2-2; weak D call: TRBD1 (6 bases). V lost 5 bases and J 5 bases, leaving 15 bases between the germline ends. Germline assignment: CDR1 SGHAT and CDR2 FQNNGV. The CDR3 is made up of 15 amino acids. In nucleotides, the CDR3 is TGTGCCAGCAGCCCGAGGGGGACGAGGACCGGGGAGCTGTTTTTT. Translated: CASSPRGTRTGELFF.

V usage is TRBV7-3 and J usage is TRBJ2-3; D is undetermined. Germline assignment: CDR1 SGHTA and CDR2 FQGTGA. This CDR3 is built from 13 residues. V lost 5 bases, J lost 5 bases, and 11 bases lay in between. CDR3 sequence: CASSPNFGDTQYF. CDR3 DNA: TGTGCCAGCAGCCCAAACTTTGGAGATACGCAGTATTTT.

The J gene is TRBJ2-5, the V gene TRBV30; D not resolved. CDR3 length: 12 amino acids. Germline loops: CDR1 GTSNPN, CDR2 SVGIG (reference sequence). V was clipped by 4 bases and J by 1 base, with 7 bases between them. CDR3 in DNA: TGTGCCTGGAATCCGGGCCAAGAGACCCAGTACTTC. Residues: CAWNPGQETQYF.

The V call is TRBV19, the J call TRBJ1-2; 8 nucleotides agree with TRBD1. The V segment lost 3 bases and the J segment 6 bases; nucleotides outside the gene matches: 6. CDR3 size: 14 residues. CDR1 LNHDA and CDR2 SQIVND come from the germline V gene (reference sequence). The CDR3 sequence: CASSIQDRANGYTF. The DNA of the CDR3 is TGTGCCAGTAGTATTCAGGACAGGGCCAATGGCTACACCTTC.

The chain has TRBV6-1 and TRBJ1-2; possibly TRBD1 for D (5 bases). Between the trimmed V and J ends, which lost 3 bases and 4 bases, there was a span of 15 bases. CDR3 size: 15 residues. CDR1 MNHNS and CDR2 SASEGT come from the germline V gene. The DNA of the CDR3 is TGTGCCAGCAGTGACCAACCGACAGCAGGCTATGGCTACACCTTC. This encodes CASSDQPTAGYGYTF.

The V call is TRBV29-1, the J call TRBJ2-1; D is ambiguous. V lost 3 bases to trimming and J lost 1 base, with 7 bases between them. CDR3 size: 13 residues. Germline CDR1 SQVTM, CDR2 ANQGSEA. The CDR3 here is CSVDRHSYNEQFF. CDR3 bases: TGCAGCGTTGATCGACATTCCTACAATGAGCAGTTCTTC.

The rearrangement links TRBV6-5 to TRBJ1-2; D gene unclear. The length of the CDR3 is 10 residues. V was cut by 6 bases and J by 8 bases, with 7 bases left in between. Germline-derived CDR1 and CDR2 are MNHEY and SVGAGI. The CDR3 reads CASSLRGYTF. The DNA for the CDR3 is TGTGCCAGCAGCCTGAGGGGCTACACCTTC.

V and J are TRBV6-5 and TRBJ2-1, with TRBD2 identical over 8 bases. CDR1 and CDR2 from the germline V gene are MNHEY and SVGAGI. After removal of 0 bases from V and 2 bases from J, the junction contained 3 bases not matched to a gene. CDR3 length: 16 residues. The DNA for the CDR3 is TGTGCCAGCAGTTACTCCGTAGCGGGGCCCTACAATGAGCAGTTCTTC. Its translation is CASSYSVAGPYNEQFF.

This clone was seen only a few times. J is TRBJ2-3 and V is TRBV7-2; D uncertain. The CDR3 length is 11 residues. V gave up 4 bases and J gave up 5 bases, with 4 bases separating them. Germline CDR1 and CDR2: SGHTA and FQGNSA. CDR3 residues: CASSYGDTQYF. CDR3 sequence (DNA): TGTGCCAGCAGCTACGGAGATACGCAGTATTTT.